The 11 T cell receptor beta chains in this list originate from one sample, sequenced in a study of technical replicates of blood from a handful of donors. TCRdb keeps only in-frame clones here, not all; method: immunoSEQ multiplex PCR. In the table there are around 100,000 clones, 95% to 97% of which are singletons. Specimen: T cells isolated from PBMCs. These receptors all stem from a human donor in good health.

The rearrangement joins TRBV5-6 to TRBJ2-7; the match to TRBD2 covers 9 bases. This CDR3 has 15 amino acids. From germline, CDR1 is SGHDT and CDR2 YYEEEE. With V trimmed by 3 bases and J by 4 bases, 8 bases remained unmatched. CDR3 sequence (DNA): TGTGCCAGCAGCTCCCTGCTAGCGGGATATTACGAGCAGTACTTC. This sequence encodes CASSSLLAGYYEQYF. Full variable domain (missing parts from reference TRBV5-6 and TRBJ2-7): DAGVTQSPTHLIKTRGQQVTLRCSPKSGHDTVSWYQQALGQGPQFIFQYYEEEERQRGNFPDRFSGHQFPNYSSELNVNALLLGDSALYLCASSSLLAGYYEQYFGPGTRLTVT.

In nucleotides, the CDR3 is TGCGCCAGCAGCCAAGATCGAGGTGAAAAACTGTTTTTT. This gives the protein CASSQDRGEKLFF. V is TRBV4-1 and J is TRBJ1-4, with unresolved D. This CDR3 has 13 amino acids. V was clipped by 0 bases and J by 7 bases, with 6 bases between them. Germline CDR1 MGHRA, CDR2 YSYEKL.

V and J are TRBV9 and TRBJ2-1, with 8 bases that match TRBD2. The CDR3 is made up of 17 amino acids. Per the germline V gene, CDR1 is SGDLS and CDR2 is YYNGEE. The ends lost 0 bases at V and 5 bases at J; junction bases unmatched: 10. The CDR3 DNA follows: TGTGCCAGCAGCGTAGCTCTGCGGGAGGTTGAAAACAATGAGCAGTTCTTC. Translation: CASSVALREVENNEQFF.

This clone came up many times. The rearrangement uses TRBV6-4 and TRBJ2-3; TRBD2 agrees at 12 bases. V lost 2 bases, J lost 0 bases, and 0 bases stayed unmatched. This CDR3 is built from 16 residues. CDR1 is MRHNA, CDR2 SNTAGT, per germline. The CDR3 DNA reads TGTGCCAGCAGTGACGGGACTAGCGGGAGCACAGATACGCAGTATTTT. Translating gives CASSDGTSGSTDTQYF.

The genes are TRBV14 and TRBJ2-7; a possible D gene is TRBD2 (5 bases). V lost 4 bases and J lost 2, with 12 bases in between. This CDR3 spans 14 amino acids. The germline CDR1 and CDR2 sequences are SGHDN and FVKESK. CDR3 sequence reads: CASSPDFLAYEQYF. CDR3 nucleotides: TGTGCCAGCAGCCCGGACTTCTTGGCCTACGAGCAGTACTTC.

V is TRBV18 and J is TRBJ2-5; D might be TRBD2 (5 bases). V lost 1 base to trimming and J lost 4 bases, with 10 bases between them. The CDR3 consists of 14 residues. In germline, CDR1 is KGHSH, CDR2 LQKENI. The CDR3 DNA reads TGTGCCAGCTCACCACAAAGCGGTACAGAGACCCAGTACTTC. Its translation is CASSPQSGTETQYF.

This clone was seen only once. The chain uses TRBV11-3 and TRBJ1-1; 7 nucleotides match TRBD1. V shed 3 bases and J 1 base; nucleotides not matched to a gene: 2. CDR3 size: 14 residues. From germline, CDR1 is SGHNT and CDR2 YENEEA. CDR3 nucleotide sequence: TGTGCCAGCAGCTTTCCAGGGGGGAACACTGAAGCTTTCTTT. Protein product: CASSFPGGNTEAFF.

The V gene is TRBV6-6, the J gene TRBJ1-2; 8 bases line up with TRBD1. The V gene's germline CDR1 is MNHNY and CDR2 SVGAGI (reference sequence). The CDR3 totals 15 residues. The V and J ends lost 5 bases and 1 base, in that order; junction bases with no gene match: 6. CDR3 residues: CASSDGQGLNYGYTF. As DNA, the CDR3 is TGTGCCAGCAGTGATGGACAGGGACTTAACTATGGCTACACCTTC.

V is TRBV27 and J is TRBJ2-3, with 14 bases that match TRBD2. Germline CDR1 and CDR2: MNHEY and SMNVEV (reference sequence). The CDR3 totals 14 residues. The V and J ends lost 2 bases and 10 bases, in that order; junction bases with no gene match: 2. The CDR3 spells CASSLTGLAGAQYF. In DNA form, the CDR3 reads TGTGCCAGCAGTTTAACGGGACTAGCGGGAGCGCAGTATTTT.

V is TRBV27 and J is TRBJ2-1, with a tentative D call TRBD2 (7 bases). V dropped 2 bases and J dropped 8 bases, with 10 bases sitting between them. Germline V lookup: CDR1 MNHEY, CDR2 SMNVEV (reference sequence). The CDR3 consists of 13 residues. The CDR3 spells CASSLGGADEQFF. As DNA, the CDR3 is TGTGCCAGCAGTTTAGGGGGGGCTGATGAGCAGTTCTTC.

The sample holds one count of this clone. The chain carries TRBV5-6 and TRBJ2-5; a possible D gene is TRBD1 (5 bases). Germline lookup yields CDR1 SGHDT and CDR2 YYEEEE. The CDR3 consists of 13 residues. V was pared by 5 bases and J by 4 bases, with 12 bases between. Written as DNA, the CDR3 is TGTGCCAGCAGTTACGGTAGGGGAGAGACCCAGTACTTC. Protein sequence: CASSYGRGETQYF.